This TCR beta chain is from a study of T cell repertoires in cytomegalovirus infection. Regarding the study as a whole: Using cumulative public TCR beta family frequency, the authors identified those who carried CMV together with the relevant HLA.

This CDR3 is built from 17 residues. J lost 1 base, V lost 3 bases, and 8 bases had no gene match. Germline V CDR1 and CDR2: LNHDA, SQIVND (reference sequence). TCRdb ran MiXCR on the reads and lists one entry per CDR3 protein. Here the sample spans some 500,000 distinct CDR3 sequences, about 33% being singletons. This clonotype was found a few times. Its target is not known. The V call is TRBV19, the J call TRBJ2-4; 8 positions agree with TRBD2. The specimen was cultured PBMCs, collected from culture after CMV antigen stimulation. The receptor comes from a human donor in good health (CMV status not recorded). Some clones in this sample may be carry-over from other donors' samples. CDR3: CASSIDGTRVAKNIQYF. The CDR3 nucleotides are TGTGCCAGTAGTATCGACGGGACTAGGGTCGCCAAAAACATTCAGTACTTC.